This is a list of T cell receptor beta chains from one sample in a study of T cells in Graves' hyperthyroidism and ophthalmopathy. Via MiXCR, TCRdb re-called the multiplex PCR reads, giving one row per CDR3 protein. Found here are roughly 280,000 distinct CDR3 sequences, roughly 22% of them singletons; the top ten hold about 60%. Specimen: blood. These receptors originate from a man aged 30-40 years with Graves' ophthalmopathy. Each CDR3 is given with its conserved first and last residue. Fields, in order: clone size, J gene, V gene, CDR3 protein. Some rows mark clone size as missing; the rest say once, few, many or name a class of expanded clone.

. | TRBJ2-1 | TRBV27 | CASSRPGGNYNEQFF
. | TRBJ2-7 | TRBV5-6 | CASSTLAVYSYEQYF
many | TRBJ2-5 | TRBV18 | CASSPGTGGEMETQYF
. | TRBJ1-5 | TRBV28 | CASSFVQSQPQHF
. | TRBJ1-1 | TRBV5-1 | CASSLQGPLNTEAFF
. | TRBJ1-5 | TRBV19 | CASSILGRQYQPQHF
many | TRBJ2-5 | TRBV6-1 | CARRTRRSGVGETQYF
. | TRBJ2-1 | TRBV7-3 | CASSPNPGTGGNEQFF
few | TRBJ2-5 | TRBV5-1 | CASSSNQETQYF
. | TRBJ1-1 | TRBV11-3 | CASSFSRGLFTEAFF
many | TRBJ1-2 | TRBV9 | CASSGPGTIEYGYTF
. | TRBJ2-4 | TRBV3-1 | CASRKGLAGVGIGKNIQYF
many | TRBJ2-7 | TRBV6-1 | CASRGADRALYEQYF
few | TRBJ2-2 | TRBV6-2/TRBV6-3 | CASSTASNTGELFF
many | TRBJ2-7 | TRBV7-3 | CASSLSPTALGGEQYF
few | TRBJ2-3 | TRBV3-1 | CASSLVRLADTQYF
many | TRBJ2-3 | TRBV6-1 | CASTIWGEGGAADTQYF
many | TRBJ1-5 | TRBV11-2 | CASSLGGWPNQPQHF
many | TRBJ1-1 | TRBV18 | CASSPKQENTEAFF
. | TRBJ1-1 | TRBV20-1 | CSAGGGGTVEAFF
few | TRBJ1-2 | TRBV30 | CAWSLQHNYGYTF
few | TRBJ2-7 | TRBV2 | CASSIRAGYEQYF
few | TRBJ1-5 | TRBV28 | CASSLIAGSSNQPQHF
few | TRBJ1-1 | TRBV20-1 | CSARVPGRTEAFF
few | TRBJ1-4 | TRBV29-1 | CSARIATNEKLFF
. | TRBJ1-2 | TRBV19 | CASSIRGEGLYGYTF
few | TRBJ1-5 | TRBV2 | CASSGDEPQHF
. | TRBJ2-3 | TRBV28 | CASSPKQGPDTQYF
. | TRBJ2-1 | TRBV27 | CASSLSTSELNEQFF
many | TRBJ1-5 | TRBV2 | CASSEIGTGKGNQPQHF
. | TRBJ2-1 | TRBV19 | CASKGPPLLAGVNEQFF
. | TRBJ2-6 | TRBV29-1 | CSVLTAGTEAF
many | TRBJ2-7 | TRBV3-1 | CASSQLYEQYF
. | TRBJ2-2 | TRBV30 | CAWSKTGIGELFF
few | TRBJ2-1 | TRBV3-1 | CASSWGIVKNEQFF
many | TRBJ1-1 | TRBV18 | CASSPGTGTEAFF
. | TRBJ1-4 | TRBV2 | CASSRGAGVGEKLFF
. | TRBJ2-2 | TRBV3-1 | CASSQGSTTNTGELFF
many | TRBJ2-7 | TRBV20-1 | CSARDARGRGEQYF
many | TRBJ2-4 | TRBV11-3 | CASTSAKNIQYF
few | TRBJ2-2 | TRBV12-3/TRBV12-4 | CASSVGSDSWGRAGELFF
many | TRBJ2-7 | TRBV6-1 | CASMEGRAGTYEQYF
. | TRBJ1-6 | TRBV20-1 | CSARDSDYTGNSPLHF
. | TRBJ2-1 | TRBV11-1 | CASSLVSALSSYNEQFF
few | TRBJ1-4 | TRBV2 | CASSGRDSPTNEKLFF
. | TRBJ1-5 | TRBV6-1 | CASNDRGSHQPQHF
many | TRBJ2-5 | TRBV2 | CASNLAETQYF
few | TRBJ2-7 | TRBV3-1 | CASSQSGGEQYF
many | TRBJ1-6 | TRBV12-3/TRBV12-4 | CASSITRTSTLHF
many | TRBJ2-7 | TRBV3-1 | CASSRKGAGASNKEQYF
few | TRBJ2-2 | TRBV27 | CASSRSFDTGELFF
once | TRBJ2-3 | TRBV2 | CASAGSGETDTQYF